This entry lists 11 T cell receptor beta chains sequenced from one sample in a study of blood T cells in healthy people across ages. With a J-beta primer mix and a sample-barcoded 5' primer, a second PCR ran about 7 to 12 cycles. Each CDR3 protein gets one entry after TCRdb re-called the 5' RACE reads with MiXCR. The sample carries 720,000 or so distinct CDR3 sequences, 40% to 45% recorded once. The sample comprised blood. All receptors derive from a man older than 75 in good health.

This clonotype was seen only a few times. This chain joins TRBV7-2 and TRBJ2-7, with 8 bases matching TRBD2. The germline CDR1 and CDR2 sequences are SGHTA and FQGNSA. CDR3 length: 14 amino acids. V lost 0 bases, J lost 5 bases, and 3 bases stayed unmatched. CDR3 region: CASSLASGADEQYF. The CDR3 DNA reads as TGTGCCAGCAGCTTAGCTAGCGGGGCAGACGAGCAGTACTTC.

The chain joins TRBV3-1 to TRBJ2-1; 10 bases are a match to TRBD2. Germline assignment: CDR1 LGHDT and CDR2 YNNKEL (reference sequence). The CDR3 spans 16 residues. The J segment lost 6 bases and the V segment lost 0 bases, leaving 5 bases of the junction unmatched. DNA of the CDR3: TGTGCCAGCAGCCAAGAAATACTAGCGGGGCTCAATGAGCAGTTCTTC. Its translation: CASSQEILAGLNEQFF.

As concerns this clonotype: The junction and the germline gene differ at one end; a read error may be behind it. J is TRBJ2-3 and V is TRBV7-9, with a possible D match to TRBD1 (5 bases). Germline V gene data show CDR1 as SEHNR and CDR2 as FQNEAQ (reference sequence). The CDR3 spans 14 residues. This CDR3 is CASSPAWGTDTRYF. Written as DNA, the CDR3 is TGTGCCAGCAGCCCCGCCTGGGGCACAGATACGCGGTATTTT.

The V and J genes are TRBV14 and TRBJ2-5; D unclear. Judging by the DNA end, TRBJ2-7 fits better; the J call may be wrong. The CDR3 loop spans 14 amino acids. CDR1 is SGHDN and CDR2 is FVKESK in the germline V gene. In DNA form, the CDR3 reads TGTGCCAGCAGCCAAGAACTAAGATACTACGAGCAGTACTTC. Its translation is CASSQELRYYEQYF.

The chain couples TRBV6-2 or TRBV6-3 to TRBJ2-5; 11 nucleotides align to TRBD2. Gene TRBJ2-7 matches the end of the DNA better, so the J call may be wrong. In germline, CDR1 is MNHEY, CDR2 SVGEGT. The CDR3 runs 15 residues. The CDR3 reads CASSYALAGEYEQYF. Written as DNA, the CDR3 is TGTGCCAGCAGTTACGCACTAGCGGGAGAGTACGAGCAGTACTTC.

The chain's CDR3 is CAISGGSTGVDQPQHF. The CDR3 DNA is TGTGCCATCAGTGGGGGCTCGACAGGGGTCGATCAGCCCCAGCATTTT. The chain joins TRBV10-3 to TRBJ1-5; 8 positions agree with TRBD1. J lost 5 bases, V lost 4 bases, and 10 bases had no gene match. The CDR3 spans 16 residues. CDR1 ENHRY and CDR2 SYGVKD come from the germline V gene.

Concerning this clonotype: This sequence may be a read error, since a much larger clone differs from it by one base. J is TRBJ2-4 and V is TRBV10-3; 7 positions agree with TRBD1. Germline V lookup: CDR1 ENHRY, CDR2 SYGVKD. Unmatched junction bases numbered 12, after V lost 6 bases and J lost 13 bases. The CDR3 is made up of 13 amino acids. CDR3 sequence (DNA): TGTGCCATCAGGACGGGACAGCACACTGAGCAGTACTTC. Translating it yields CAIRTGQHTEQYF.

This CDR3 reads CASSAAVGGETQYF. In nucleotides, the CDR3 is TGTGCCAGCAGCGCAGCCGTCGGAGGGGAGACCCAGTACTTC. The rearrangement joins TRBV9 to TRBJ2-5; D is perhaps TRBD2 (6 bases). This CDR3 contains 14 residues. The V gene lost 3 bases and the J gene lost 5 bases, with 14 bases spanning the gap. Germline CDR1 SGDLS, CDR2 YYNGEE.

The V call is TRBV5-1, the J call TRBJ1-1; D remains unclear. Trimming left V 3 bases short and J 5 bases short, with 20 bases between. This CDR3 has 16 residues. Germline assignment: CDR1 SGHRS and CDR2 YFSETQ. The CDR3 bases are TGCGCCAGCAGCTCTCCGGGCGAACTAATAAGGACTGAAGCTTTCTTT. Protein product: CASSSPGELIRTEAFF.

The rearrangement joins TRBV20-1 to TRBJ1-5; D not resolved. Looked up from germline, CDR1 is DFQATT and CDR2 is SNEGSKA (reference sequence). The CDR3 totals 12 residues. V was shortened by 3 bases and J by 4 bases, with 7 bases between the two germline ends. The CDR3 nucleotides are TGCAGTGCTAGGAATGGGAATCAGCCCCAGCATTTT. Amino acid sequence: CSARNGNQPQHF.

This clonotype appeared many times. The chain joins TRBV6-2 or TRBV6-3 to TRBJ2-7, with no clear D. The CDR3 spans 12 residues. V was trimmed by 5 bases and J by 2 bases, leaving 7 bases between them. In germline, CDR1 is MNHEY, CDR2 SVGEGT. The CDR3 region is CASSRQAYEQYF. The CDR3 DNA is TGTGCCAGCAGTCGACAAGCCTACGAGCAGTACTTC.